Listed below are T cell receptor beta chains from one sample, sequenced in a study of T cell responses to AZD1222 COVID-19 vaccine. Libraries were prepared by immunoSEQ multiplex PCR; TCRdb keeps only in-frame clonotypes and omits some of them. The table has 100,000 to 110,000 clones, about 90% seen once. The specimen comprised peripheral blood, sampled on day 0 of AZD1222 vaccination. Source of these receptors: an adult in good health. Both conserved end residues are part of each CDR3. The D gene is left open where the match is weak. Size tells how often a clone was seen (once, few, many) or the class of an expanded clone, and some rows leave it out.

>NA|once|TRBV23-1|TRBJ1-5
TGCGCCAGCAGTCAATCGAGATCCGGAGAATCGGGCAATCAGCCCCAGCATTTT
CASSQSRSGESGNQPQHF
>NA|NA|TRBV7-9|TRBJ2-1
TGTGCCAGCAGCCCGCCGGGACTCTCTGGGAATGAGCAGTTCTTC
CASSPPGLSGNEQFF
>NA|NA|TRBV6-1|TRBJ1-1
TGTGCCAGCAGTGAAGATCCCGACAACACTGAAGCTTTCTTT
CASSEDPDNTEAFF
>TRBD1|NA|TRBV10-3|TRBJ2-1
TGTGCCATCAGTGAGTCGGGGGACAGGGTCACCGATGAGCAGTTCTTC
CAISESGDRVTDEQFF
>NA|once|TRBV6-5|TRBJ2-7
TGTGCCAGCAGCCTATACGAGCAGTACTTC
CASSLYEQYF
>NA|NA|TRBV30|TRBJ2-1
TGTGCCTGGGTCCGCGGAGTTGAGCAGTTCTTC
CAWVRGVEQFF
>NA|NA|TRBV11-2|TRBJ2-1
TGTGCCAGCAGCTTATCGGGTCCCTACAATGAGCAGTTCTTC
CASSLSGPYNEQFF
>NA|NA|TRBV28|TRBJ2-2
TGTGCCAGCAGTTTTAATGGGGGGTTGTCCACCGGGGAGCTGTTTTTT
CASSFNGGLSTGELFF
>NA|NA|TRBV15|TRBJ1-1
TGTGCCACCAGCACTGACCTGAACACTGAAGCTTTCTTT
CATSTDLNTEAFF
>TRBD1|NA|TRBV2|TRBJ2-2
TGTGCCAGCAGTGAGCAGGGGGCGAACACCGGGGAGCTGTTTTTT
CASSEQGANTGELFF
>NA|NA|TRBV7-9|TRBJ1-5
TGTGCCAGCAGCCATACCAGGGATGGGAGCAATCAGCCCCAGCATTTT
CASSHTRDGSNQPQHF
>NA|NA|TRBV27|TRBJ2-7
TGTGCCAGCTCCACGCGGGGCCCCTTGAACGAGCAGTACTTC
CASSTRGPLNEQYF
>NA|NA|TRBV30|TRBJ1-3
TGTGCCTGGTCAGTAGACCCCCCTGGAAACACCATATATTTT
CAWSVDPPGNTIYF